This T cell receptor (beta chain) was documented in a study of T cell changes during pregnancy in multiple sclerosis. The J segment lost 10 bases and the V segment lost 7 bases, leaving 6 bases of the junction unmatched. CDR3 length equals 12 residues. The germline CDR1 and CDR2 sequences are MDHEN and SYDVKM. The protocol was immunoSEQ multiplex PCR, while the TCRdb copy is restricted to in-frame clones and leaves out a portion. Among about 28,000 clones listed, 85% to 90% were seen once. The chain is built from TRBV28 and TRBJ2-1; 8 bases map to TRBD2. This TCR was recovered from a female donor in good health, enrolled as a control in a pregnancy study. The material was CD4+ T cells from peripheral blood mononuclear cells, obtained in the first trimester of pregnancy. The DNA of the CDR3 is TGTGCCAGCACCTCCGGGGGGGAGGAGCAGTTCTTC. Residues: CASTSGGEEQFF.